This TCR beta chain comes out of a study of technical replicates of blood from several donors. This CDR3 comprises 13 residues. V dropped 2 bases and J dropped 1 base, with 5 bases sitting between them. Germline CDR1 SGHNT, CDR2 YENEEA. Data came from immunoSEQ multiplex PCR; TCRdb stores just in-frame clones and leaves some out. Here the sample spans about 89,000 clones, 94% being singletons. The chain employs TRBV11-3 and TRBJ1-1; D uncertain. This receptor was obtained from a human donor in good health. Sequenced sample: T cells isolated from PBMCs. CDR3 coding DNA: TGTGCCAGCAGCTTATTATCGAACACTGAAGCTTTCTTT. This sequence encodes CASSLLSNTEAFF.